One and the same sample provided the 14 T cell receptor beta chains below, sequenced in a study of T-cell memory formation after mild COVID-19. Using its own MiXCR run on the 5' RACE reads, TCRdb lists one record per CDR3 protein. Among 450,000 to 650,000 distinct CDR3 sequences listed, roughly 21% were seen once. Sequencing was performed on PBMCs or a T cell subset sorted from them (not recorded which). The origin of the receptors is an adult woman who had mild COVID-19 (a few samples of this study predate the infection). Cell type and time point are not known.

The chain couples TRBV7-9 to TRBJ1-2; D gene ambiguous. This CDR3 has 11 residues. Germline V gene data show CDR1 as SEHNR and CDR2 as FQNEAQ (reference sequence). Between the trimmed V and J ends, which lost 8 bases and 6 bases, there was a span of 10 bases. The CDR3 sequence: CASGVDDGYTF. The CDR3 region has the DNA TGTGCCAGCGGGGTAGACGATGGCTACACCTTC.

This clonotype was counted between two and nine times. This chain joins TRBV7-3 and TRBJ2-7, with 11 nucleotides matching TRBD1. The junction had 7 bases not matched to a gene; V was cut back by 5 bases and J by 4 bases. Germline-derived CDR1 and CDR2 are SGHTA and FQGTGA. This CDR3 is built from 15 residues. CDR3 nucleotides: TGTGCCAGCAGCCTATGGACAGGGGGCGTTTACGAGCAGTACTTC. It yields the protein CASSLWTGGVYEQYF.

This clonotype was detected many times. This sequence joins TRBV18 and TRBJ1-5; D gene uncertain. This CDR3 contains 15 residues. Germline V lookup: CDR1 KGHSH, CDR2 LQKENI. The germline V and J ends were trimmed by 2 bases and 0 bases, with 8 bases remaining between them. CDR3: CASSPEDGSNQPQHF. DNA for the CDR3: TGTGCCAGCTCACCAGAGGACGGTAGCAATCAGCCCCAGCATTTT.

This clonotype was counted ten times or more. The chain couples TRBV7-3 to TRBJ1-1, with 9 bases identical to TRBD1. Germline V gene lookup returns CDR1 SGHTA and CDR2 FQGTGA. Trimming cost V 4 bases and J 3 bases; bases outside gene matches: 0. The CDR3 has 13 amino acids. The CDR3 DNA reads as TGTGCCAGCAGCTGGACAGGGGACACTGAAGCTTTCTTT. Protein sequence: CASSWTGDTEAFF.

This clonotype appeared a few times. The rearrangement links TRBV7-2 to TRBJ2-3; tentatively, D is TRBD1 (5 bases). CDR1 is SGHTA, CDR2 FQGNSA, per germline. The CDR3 sequence is 16 residues long. The V gene lost 1 base and the J gene lost 4 bases, with 15 bases spanning the gap. CDR3 loop: CASSLVGQGGPDTQYF. CDR3 in DNA: TGTGCCAGCAGCTTAGTGGGCCAGGGCGGCCCAGATACGCAGTATTTT. The full variable domain, completed using reference TRBV7-2 and TRBJ2-3, is GAGVSQSPSNKVTEKGKDVELRCDPISGHTALYWYRQSLGQGLEFLIYFQGNSAPDKSGLPSDRFSAERTGGSVSTLTIQRTQQEDSAVYLCASSLVGQGGPDTQYFGPGTRLTVL.

This clonotype was picked up a small number of times. This rearrangement joins TRBV7-6 to TRBJ2-5, with D hard to call. The V gene's germline CDR1 is SGHVS and CDR2 FNYEAQ. This CDR3 spans 14 amino acids. V shed 1 base and J shed 3 bases, with 9 bases lying between them. CDR3 nucleotides: TGTGCCAGCAGCTTAGTACAGCCCGAAGAGACCCAGTACTTC. Translation: CASSLVQPEETQYF. Drawing the rest from reference TRBV7-6 and TRBJ2-5, the complete variable domain is GAGVSQSPRYKVTKRGQDVALRCDPISGHVSLYWYRQALGQGPEFLTYFNYEAQQDKSGLPNDRFSAERPEGSISTLTIQRTEQRDSAMYRCASSLVQPEETQYFGPGTRLLVL.

V usage is TRBV27 and J usage is TRBJ1-2; D gene unclear. The V end was cut by 5 bases, the J end by 3 bases, with 16 bases between. From germline, CDR1 is MNHEY and CDR2 SMNVEV (reference sequence). The CDR3 sequence is 15 residues long. CDR3 in amino acids: CASSMVSGIYYGYTF. The CDR3 coding sequence is TGTGCCAGCAGTATGGTTTCGGGCATATACTATGGCTACACCTTC.

The table lists this clonotype with a few counts. The chain employs TRBV20-1 and TRBJ2-4; 8 nucleotides match TRBD1. The CDR3 has 13 residues. Germline values: CDR1 DFQATT, CDR2 SNEGSKA (reference sequence). With V trimmed by 6 bases and J by 6 bases, 7 bases remained unmatched. The CDR3 is CSAPDRALNIQYF. CDR3 bases: TGCAGTGCCCCGGACAGGGCCCTAAACATTCAGTACTTC.

This clonotype was seen a handful of times. This sequence joins TRBV12-3 or TRBV12-4 and TRBJ2-7; D could derive from TRBD1 or TRBD2 (5 bases each). This CDR3 region has 16 residues. Trimming took 4 bases from V and 0 from J, leaving 16 bases between them. CDR3 in amino acids: CASSSPGTSSSYEQYF. Written as DNA, the CDR3 is TGTGCCAGCAGTTCACCCGGGACCTCGAGCTCCTACGAGCAGTACTTC.

The chain's CDR3 is CASAWTENTGELFF. The CDR3, as DNA: TGTGCCAGCGCATGGACAGAAAACACCGGGGAGCTGTTTTTT. The chain is built from TRBV2 and TRBJ2-2, with a weak D call TRBD1 (6 bases). Per germline, CDR1 SNHLY and CDR2 FYNNEI. The CDR3 covers 14 residues. V was shortened by 8 bases and J by 2 bases, with 12 bases between the two germline ends.

This clonotype was picked up a small number of times. The chain joins TRBV7-8 to TRBJ2-1, with TRBD2 matching 10 bases. The length of the CDR3 is 17 residues. Losses at the gene ends were 2 bases for V and 4 bases for J; bases not matched to a gene: 8. The germline gives CDR1 SGHVS, CDR2 FQNEAQ. DNA of the CDR3: TGTGCCAGCAGCTTAACGCTACTAGCGGGACCTTACAATGAGCAGTTCTTC. This gives the protein CASSLTLLAGPYNEQFF.

The J gene is TRBJ2-7, the V gene TRBV7-9; 12 bases are a match to TRBD2. Germline V gene sequence: CDR1 SEHNR, CDR2 FQNEAQ (reference sequence). The CDR3 totals 15 residues. The trim removed 3 bases at V and 2 bases at J, leaving 2 bases unmatched. The CDR3 nucleotides read TGTGCCAGCAGCTTTCCTAGCGGGAGGGCCTACGAGCAGTACTTC. Translating gives CASSFPSGRAYEQYF.

V usage is TRBV11-2 and J usage is TRBJ1-3, with D unclear. This CDR3 spans 14 amino acids. CDR1 and CDR2 from the germline V gene are SGHAT and FQNNGV. V gave up 10 bases and J gave up 2 bases, with 15 bases separating them. The CDR3 loop reads CATMQELAGNTIYF. The DNA of the CDR3 is TGTGCCACAATGCAGGAGCTGGCTGGAAACACCATATATTTT.

V and J are TRBV7-6 and TRBJ2-1, with D uncertain. Trimming took off 5 bases at V and 2 bases at J, with 13 bases between the two ends. Germline CDR1 and CDR2: SGHVS and FNYEAQ. The CDR3 spans 15 residues. The DNA for the CDR3 is TGTGCCAGCAGCGTTATAGAGGTCACCTACAATGAGCAGTTCTTC. The encoded protein is CASSVIEVTYNEQFF.